Below, 31 T cell receptor beta chains from the same sample are listed, as sequenced in a study of T cell changes during pregnancy in multiple sclerosis. TCRdb's copy holds only in-frame clones and misses some; the assay was immunoSEQ multiplex PCR. This table holds roughly 53,000 clones, 92% found once. Sample: CD4+ T cells from peripheral blood mononuclear cells, taken in the second trimester of pregnancy. The receptor source for this set is a female donor in good health, enrolled as a control in a pregnancy study.

The chain couples TRBV2 to TRBJ1-5; no firm D call. V lost 8 bases and J 2 bases, leaving 13 bases between the germline ends. The CDR3 consists of 14 residues. Germline V gene sequence: CDR1 SNHLY, CDR2 FYNNEI. CDR3 sequence: CASRLGDGNQPQHF. Written as DNA, the CDR3 is TGTGCCAGCCGCCTGGGAGACGGCAATCAGCCCCAGCATTTT.

The sample holds one count of this clone. V usage is TRBV5-4 and J usage is TRBJ2-1; 8 nucleotides agree with TRBD2. The CDR3 is made up of 15 amino acids. Germline CDR1 and CDR2: SGHNT and YYREEE (reference sequence). Unmatched junction bases numbered 4, after V lost 5 bases and J lost 0 bases. CDR3 bases: TGTGCCAGCAGTCCGGGGGGGAGCTCCTACAATGAGCAGTTCTTC. The encoded protein is CASSPGGSSYNEQFF.

The table lists this clone with a few counts. The chain recombines TRBV5-1 with TRBJ2-7; no reliable D call. The germline V gene has CDR1 SGHRS and CDR2 YFSETQ. V was clipped by 1 base and J by 3 bases, with 5 bases between them. The length of the CDR3 is 12 residues. The DNA of the CDR3 is TGCGCCAGCAGCTTGCCGGGCTACGAGCAGTACTTC. It encodes CASSLPGYEQYF.

V usage is TRBV7-2 and J usage is TRBJ1-1, with 9 nucleotides matching TRBD1. Per germline, CDR1 SGHTA and CDR2 FQGNSA. Losses at the gene ends were 6 bases for V and 3 bases for J; bases not matched to a gene: 8. This CDR3 region has 15 residues. CDR3 protein: CASRNRGRRDTEAFF. CDR3 bases: TGTGCCAGCAGAAACAGGGGGCGGAGGGACACTGAAGCTTTCTTT.

This chain connects TRBV7-9 to TRBJ1-4, with TRBD1 matching 11 bases. The CDR3 is 14 residues long. Trimming cost V 7 bases and J 6 bases; bases outside gene matches: 4. Germline CDR1 is SEHNR and CDR2 is FQNEAQ (reference sequence). The chain's CDR3 is CASTLDRGHEKLFF. CDR3 DNA sequence: TGTGCCAGCACCTTGGACAGGGGGCATGAAAAACTGTTTTTT.

The table lists this clone with a count of one. The chain couples TRBV2 to TRBJ1-6; a possible D gene is TRBD1 (5 bases). The germline gives CDR1 SNHLY, CDR2 FYNNEI. V was cut by 5 bases and J by 6 bases, with 14 bases left in between. The CDR3 sequence is 15 residues long. CDR3 region: CASSLGATSNSPLHF. The DNA of the CDR3 is TGTGCCAGCAGTCTAGGGGCTACAAGTAATTCACCCCTCCACTTT.

This clone was seen only a few times. V is TRBV30 and J is TRBJ1-4, with D unclear. Trimming took off 3 bases at V and 0 bases at J, with 8 bases between the two ends. In germline, CDR1 is GTSNPN, CDR2 SVGIG (reference sequence). The length of the CDR3 is 14 residues. CDR3 protein: CAWRAPPTNEKLFF. The CDR3, as DNA: TGTGCCTGGAGGGCCCCTCCAACTAATGAAAAACTGTTTTTT.

V usage is TRBV19 and J usage is TRBJ1-6; a possible D gene is TRBD1 (5 bases). Trimming left V 4 bases short and J 7 bases short, with 14 bases between. The CDR3 covers 15 residues. Germline assignment: CDR1 LNHDA and CDR2 SQIVND (reference sequence). Written as DNA, the CDR3 is TGTGCCAGTAGTAGGGGTCAGGGAAGGAATTCACCCCTCCACTTT. This codes for CASSRGQGRNSPLHF.

This clone was observed a single time. CDR3 loop: CASSIQPVSGNTIYF. The CDR3 DNA reads as TGTGCCAGTAGTATTCAACCAGTCTCTGGAAACACCATATATTTT. The chain employs TRBV19 and TRBJ1-3, with D unresolved. This CDR3 is built from 15 residues. Trimming took off 3 bases at V and 0 bases at J, with 9 bases between the two ends. Per germline, CDR1 LNHDA and CDR2 SQIVND (reference sequence).

This clone was observed a single time. CDR3 coding DNA: TGTGCCAGCAGCCCCGATCGCGGCCAGGAAGCTTTCTTT. Its translation: CASSPDRGQEAFF. The rearrangement joins TRBV11-3 to TRBJ1-1, with D uncertain. This CDR3 is 13 amino acids long. V dropped 5 bases and J dropped 8 bases, with 15 bases sitting between them. CDR1 SGHNT and CDR2 YENEEA come from the germline V gene.

CDR3 in DNA: TGTGCCAGACCTCAGGGCGGGGGCGGCGAGAGCAATCAGCCCCAGCATTTT. Protein product: CARPQGGGGESNQPQHF. The genes are TRBV19 and TRBJ1-5; possibly TRBD1 for D (6 bases). Germline CDR1 LNHDA, CDR2 SQIVND (reference sequence). The V gene lost 9 bases and the J gene lost 1 base, with 22 bases spanning the gap. The CDR3 is 17 amino acids.

The genes are TRBV11-3 and TRBJ2-1; TRBD2 matches 11 bases. The trim removed 5 bases at V and 9 bases at J, leaving 9 bases unmatched. Germline V gene data show CDR1 as SGHNT and CDR2 as YENEEA. The CDR3 totals 15 residues. The CDR3 DNA reads as TGTGCCAGCAGCCTCGCTAGCGGGGGGAGCGCTGAGCAGTTCTTC. It codes for CASSLASGGSAEQFF.

J is TRBJ1-2 and V is TRBV7-2; TRBD1 agrees at 9 bases. Germline loops: CDR1 SGHTA, CDR2 FQGNSA. The ends lost 3 bases at V and 4 bases at J; junction bases unmatched: 3. The CDR3 extends over 14 amino acids. This CDR3 is CASSFKQGAYGYTF. The DNA of the CDR3 is TGTGCCAGCAGCTTCAAACAGGGGGCCTATGGCTACACCTTC.

The rearrangement joins TRBV19 to TRBJ2-1; 11 bases fit TRBD2. This CDR3 region has 15 residues. Germline trimming cut 3 bases from V and 6 bases from J; bases unmatched to any gene: 4. Germline assignment: CDR1 LNHDA and CDR2 SQIVND (reference sequence). CDR3: CASSIVLAGGNEQFF. DNA of the CDR3: TGTGCCAGTAGTATCGTTCTAGCGGGGGGCAATGAGCAGTTCTTC.

The chain couples TRBV9 to TRBJ2-7, with a tentative D call TRBD2 (6 bases). This CDR3 region has 14 residues. Trimming took off 3 bases at V and 0 bases at J, with 10 bases between the two ends. Germline CDR1 is SGDLS and CDR2 is YYNGEE. The CDR3, as DNA: TGTGCCAGCAGCGGGGGACTGAGCTCCTACGAGCAGTACTTC. Translation gives CASSGGLSSYEQYF.

The chain employs TRBV5-6 and TRBJ2-1, with D possibly being TRBD1 (6 bases). V was shortened by 3 bases and J by 6 bases, with 19 bases between the two germline ends. The CDR3 sequence is 16 residues long. Germline assignment: CDR1 SGHDT and CDR2 YYEEEE. The CDR3 region is CASSSPTGGAGNEQFF. The DNA of the CDR3 is TGTGCCAGCAGCTCCCCAACTGGGGGCGCTGGCAATGAGCAGTTCTTC.

The chain recombines TRBV2 with TRBJ1-1; 8 bases are shared with TRBD1. From germline, CDR1 is SNHLY and CDR2 FYNNEI. The CDR3 runs 15 residues. The V and J ends lost 5 bases and 4 bases, in that order; junction bases with no gene match: 9. CDR3 DNA: TGTGCCAGCAGTCTACGACAGGGGAGCACCACTGAAGCTTTCTTT. Translating it yields CASSLRQGSTTEAFF. The complete variable domain, with remaining parts taken from reference TRBV2 and TRBJ1-1, reads EPEVTQTPSHQVTQMGQEVILRCVPISNHLYFYWYRQILGQKVEFLVSFYNNEISEKSEIFDDQFSVERPDGSNFTLKIRSTKLEDSAMYFCASSLRQGSTTEAFFGQGTRLTVV.

This chain uses TRBV4-3 with TRBJ1-5; weak D call: TRBD1 (6 bases). Trimming left V 2 bases short and J 5 bases short, with 7 bases between. This CDR3 region has 13 residues. Germline lookup yields CDR1 LGHNA and CDR2 YSLEER. In nucleotides, the CDR3 is TGCGCCAGCAGCCAAAACAGGGATCAGCCCCAGCATTTT. Protein: CASSQNRDQPQHF.

The chain employs TRBV15 and TRBJ1-3; 9 bases line up with TRBD1. The J segment lost 1 base and the V segment lost 3 bases, leaving 10 bases of the junction unmatched. Germline values: CDR1 LNHNV, CDR2 YYDKDF (reference sequence). The CDR3 totals 18 residues. The CDR3 coding sequence is TGTGCCACCAGCAGGGGGTCTACAGGGGGCAAGTCTGGAAACACCATATATTTT. Translation: CATSRGSTGGKSGNTIYF.

The chain carries TRBV7-3 and TRBJ1-2; D remains unclear. This CDR3 has 15 amino acids. Germline V gene lookup returns CDR1 SGHTA and CDR2 FQGTGA. V was clipped by 5 bases and J by 7 bases, with 20 bases between them. CDR3 residues: CASSRLGGSRGGYTF. The CDR3 coding sequence is TGTGCCAGCAGCCGACTGGGAGGTAGTCGGGGTGGCTACACCTTC. Variable domain in full (rest from reference TRBV7-3 and TRBJ1-2): GAGVSQTPSNKVTEKGKYVELRCDPISGHTALYWYRQSLGQGPEFLIYFQGTGAADDSGLPNDRFFAVRPEGSVSTLKIQRTERGDSAVYLCASSRLGGSRGGYTFGSGTRLTVV.

Written as DNA, the CDR3 is TGTGCCAGCAGCTTAGGGGCAGTATTATCCGAAGCTTTCTTT. This translates into CASSLGAVLSEAFF. The chain couples TRBV11-2 to TRBJ1-1, with D unclear. Trimming removed 1 base from V and 8 bases from J, with 14 bases in between. This CDR3 spans 14 amino acids. CDR1 SGHAT and CDR2 FQNNGV come from the germline V gene.

As regards this clone: Other DNA sequences in this sample translate to the same CDR3. The chain uses TRBV4-2 and TRBJ2-7; TRBD1 agrees at 9 bases. Germline V CDR1 and CDR2: LGHNA, YNFKEQ. This CDR3 is built from 14 residues. V lost 4 bases to trimming and J lost 4 bases; unmatched junction nucleotides: 5. The CDR3, as DNA: TGTGCCAGCAGCCCGGACAGGGGTAGTTACGAGCAGTACTTC. This gives the protein CASSPDRGSYEQYF.

CDR3 sequence reads: CTSSQPSRDGGSGNTIYF. As DNA, the CDR3 is TGCACCAGCAGCCAACCATCGAGGGACGGGGGCTCTGGAAACACCATATATTTT. V usage is TRBV1 and J usage is TRBJ1-3. TRBV1 is noted as a pseudogene. CDR3 length equals 18 residues.

V is TRBV7-9 and J is TRBJ2-5; weak D call: TRBD1 (6 bases). Trimming removed 4 bases from V and 1 base from J, with 16 bases in between. The CDR3 runs 16 residues. The germline CDR1 and CDR2 sequences are SEHNR and FQNEAQ (reference sequence). For the CDR3, the DNA is TGTGCCAGCAGCTCCCCCCAGGGGAAACGCCAAGAGACCCAGTACTTC. Protein product: CASSSPQGKRQETQYF.

V usage is TRBV5-4 and J usage is TRBJ2-5; no clear D gene. The V and J ends lost 0 bases and 5 bases respectively, with 8 bases between them. The CDR3 contains 13 residues. Germline V gene sequence: CDR1 SGHNT, CDR2 YYREEE (reference sequence). The DNA for the CDR3 is TGTGCCAGCAGCTTGGCCACTCGGGAGACCCAGTACTTC. Translating it yields CASSLATRETQYF.

V usage is TRBV19 and J usage is TRBJ1-1; a weak D match, TRBD1 (6 bases). Germline loops: CDR1 LNHDA, CDR2 SQIVND (reference sequence). The length of the CDR3 is 14 residues. The V end lost 5 bases, the J end lost 4 bases, and 14 bases lay between the germline ends. CDR3: CASSVQGSGTEAFF. The CDR3 nucleotides are TGTGCCAGTAGTGTTCAGGGGTCCGGCACTGAAGCTTTCTTT. Variable domain in full (rest from reference TRBV19 and TRBJ1-1): DGGITQSPKYLFRKEGQNVTLSCEQNLNHDAMYWYRQDPGQGLRLIYYSQIVNDFQKGDIAEGYSVSREKKESFPLTVTSAQKNPTAFYLCASSVQGSGTEAFFGQGTRLTVV.

The J gene is TRBJ2-7, the V gene TRBV6-5; maybe TRBD2 (6 bases). The germline gives CDR1 MNHEY, CDR2 SVGAGI. CDR3 length equals 15 residues. The V gene lost 5 bases and the J gene lost 3 bases, with 17 bases spanning the gap. The CDR3 reads CASSTGGARGYEQYF. The CDR3 nucleotides are TGTGCCAGCAGTACTGGAGGGGCTAGGGGCTACGAGCAGTACTTC.

The rearrangement uses TRBV4-2 and TRBJ2-3; the match to TRBD1 covers 7 bases. The length of the CDR3 is 15 residues. Germline V gene sequence: CDR1 LGHNA, CDR2 YNFKEQ. After removal of 1 base from V and 6 bases from J, the junction contained 7 bases not matched to a gene. CDR3 in DNA: TGTGCCAGCAGCCAAGCCCAGACAGGGTCGGATACGCAGTATTTT. It encodes CASSQAQTGSDTQYF.

The CDR3 region has the DNA TGTGCCAGCAGCTTGGGTGGGGGGGCTGGGAATGAGCAGTTCTTC. As protein: CASSLGGGAGNEQFF. This rearrangement joins TRBV5-6 to TRBJ2-1; D might be TRBD2 (7 bases). V lost 0 bases and J 7 bases, leaving 14 bases between the germline ends. Germline V gene data show CDR1 as SGHDT and CDR2 as YYEEEE. The length of the CDR3 is 15 residues.

This sequence joins TRBV7-2 and TRBJ1-1; 9 bases line up with TRBD1. J was trimmed by 1 base and V by 4 bases; bases with no gene match: 1. CDR3 length equals 14 residues. CDR1 SGHTA and CDR2 FQGNSA come from the germline V gene. The CDR3 sequence: CASSWGQGNTEAFF. In DNA form, the CDR3 reads TGTGCCAGCAGCTGGGGACAGGGGAACACTGAAGCTTTCTTT.

The chain couples TRBV6-1 to TRBJ1-1; D uncertain. The CDR3 spans 13 residues. Between the trimmed V and J ends, which lost 8 bases and 3 bases, there was a span of 13 bases. CDR1 and CDR2 (germline): MNHNS, SASEGT. CDR3 in DNA: TGTGCCAGCCAGAGCGTGCAGTACACTGAAGCTTTCTTT. It yields the protein CASQSVQYTEAFF.